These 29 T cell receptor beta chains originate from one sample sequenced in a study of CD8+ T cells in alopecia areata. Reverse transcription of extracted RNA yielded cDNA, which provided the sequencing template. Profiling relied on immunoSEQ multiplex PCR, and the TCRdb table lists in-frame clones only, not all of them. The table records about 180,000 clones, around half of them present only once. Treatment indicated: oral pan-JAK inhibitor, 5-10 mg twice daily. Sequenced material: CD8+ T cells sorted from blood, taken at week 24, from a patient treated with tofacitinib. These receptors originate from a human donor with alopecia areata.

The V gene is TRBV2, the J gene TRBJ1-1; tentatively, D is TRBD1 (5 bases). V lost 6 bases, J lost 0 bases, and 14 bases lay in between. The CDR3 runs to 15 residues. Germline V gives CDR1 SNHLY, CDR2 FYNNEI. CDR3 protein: CASRADSLVNTEAFF. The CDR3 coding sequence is TGTGCCAGCAGAGCCGACAGCTTGGTGAACACTGAAGCTTTCTTT.

CDR3 region: CASSQSAWGAENEQYF. In DNA form, the CDR3 reads TGCGCCAGCAGCCAGTCGGCGTGGGGCGCCGAAAACGAGCAGTACTTC. This chain connects TRBV4-3 to TRBJ2-7; possible D gene TRBD1, 5 bases. Germline V CDR1 and CDR2: LGHNA, YSLEER. V was pared by 3 bases and J by 5 bases, with 20 bases between. The CDR3 totals 16 residues.

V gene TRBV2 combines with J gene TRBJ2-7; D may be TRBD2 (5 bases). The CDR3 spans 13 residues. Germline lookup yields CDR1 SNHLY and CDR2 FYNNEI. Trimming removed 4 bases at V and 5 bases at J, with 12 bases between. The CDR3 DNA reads TGTGCCAGCAGTGTACGGGGAATCCACGAGCAGTACTTC. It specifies CASSVRGIHEQYF.

Here the CDR3 DNA reads TGTGCCAGCAGCTTCAGGGATAGCAATCAGCCCCAGCATTTT. As protein: CASSFRDSNQPQHF. The chain joins TRBV7-2 to TRBJ1-5, with D perhaps matching TRBD1 (5 bases). This CDR3 contains 14 residues. Germline CDR1 reads SGHTA; CDR2 reads FQGNSA. Trimming removed 3 bases from V and 0 bases from J, with 6 bases in between.

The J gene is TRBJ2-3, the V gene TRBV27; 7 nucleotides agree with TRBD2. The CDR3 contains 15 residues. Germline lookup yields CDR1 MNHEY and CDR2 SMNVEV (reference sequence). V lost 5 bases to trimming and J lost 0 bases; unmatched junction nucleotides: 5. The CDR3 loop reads CASSLRGDSTDTQYF. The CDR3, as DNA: TGTGCCAGCAGTCTCCGGGGGGACAGCACAGATACGCAGTATTTT.

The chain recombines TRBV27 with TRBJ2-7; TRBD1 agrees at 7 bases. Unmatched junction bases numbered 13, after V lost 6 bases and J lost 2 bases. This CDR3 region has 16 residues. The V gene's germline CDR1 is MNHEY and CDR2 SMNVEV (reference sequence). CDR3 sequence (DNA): TGTGCCAGCAGGACGACAGGGACAGAGGTCCCCTACGAGCAGTACTTC. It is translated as CASRTTGTEVPYEQYF.

The CDR3: CASSVGRGGNEQFF. CDR3 bases: TGTGCCAGCAGCGTAGGTCGGGGGGGAAATGAGCAGTTCTTC. V is TRBV9 and J is TRBJ2-1; 8 positions agree with TRBD2. The germline V gene has CDR1 SGDLS and CDR2 YYNGEE. There are 14 residues in the CDR3. V gave up 0 bases and J gave up 7 bases; unmatched junction bases: 3.

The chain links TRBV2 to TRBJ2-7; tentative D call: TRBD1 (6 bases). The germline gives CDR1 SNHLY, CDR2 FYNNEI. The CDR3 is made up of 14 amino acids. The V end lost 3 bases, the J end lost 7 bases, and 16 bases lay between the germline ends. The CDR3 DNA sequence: TGTGCCAGCAGTGATCTAACAGGGAGAGGGGAGCAGTACTTC. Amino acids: CASSDLTGRGEQYF.

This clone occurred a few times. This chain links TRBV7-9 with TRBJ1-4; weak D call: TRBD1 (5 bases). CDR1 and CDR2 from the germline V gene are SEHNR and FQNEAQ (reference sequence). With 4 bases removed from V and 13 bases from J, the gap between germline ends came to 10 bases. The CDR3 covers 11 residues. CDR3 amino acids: CASSSGRGLFF. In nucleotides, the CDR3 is TGTGCCAGCAGCTCGGGGAGGGGACTGTTTTTT.

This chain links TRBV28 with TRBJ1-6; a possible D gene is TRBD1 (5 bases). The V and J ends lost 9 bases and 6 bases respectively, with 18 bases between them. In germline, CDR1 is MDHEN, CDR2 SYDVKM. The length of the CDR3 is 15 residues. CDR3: CASSPIRGGNSPLHF. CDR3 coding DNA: TGTGCCAGTTCCCCGATTAGGGGAGGTAATTCACCCCTCCACTTT.

For the CDR3, the DNA is TGTGCCTGGATTCGGCGGGGGGCCGATGTTACGCAGTATTTT. This codes for CAWIRRGADVTQYF. The chain links TRBV30 to TRBJ2-3, with 8 bases fitting TRBD2. V dropped 4 bases and J dropped 8; count of bases not matched to a gene: 11. Germline V gene data show CDR1 as GTSNPN and CDR2 as SVGIG (reference sequence). The CDR3 has 14 amino acids.

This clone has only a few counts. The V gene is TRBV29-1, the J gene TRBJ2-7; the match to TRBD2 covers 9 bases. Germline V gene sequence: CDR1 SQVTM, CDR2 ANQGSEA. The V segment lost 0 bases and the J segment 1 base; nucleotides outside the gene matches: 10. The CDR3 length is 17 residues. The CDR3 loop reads CSVEDGDRLADSYEQYF. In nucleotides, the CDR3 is TGCAGCGTTGAAGATGGGGATAGACTAGCGGATTCCTACGAGCAGTACTTC.

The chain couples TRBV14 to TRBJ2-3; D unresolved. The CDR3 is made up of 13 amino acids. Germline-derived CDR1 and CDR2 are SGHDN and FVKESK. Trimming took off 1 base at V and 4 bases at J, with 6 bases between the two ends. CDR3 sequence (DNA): TGTGCCAGCAGCCAAGGGGCCGCAGATACGCAGTATTTT. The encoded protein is CASSQGAADTQYF.

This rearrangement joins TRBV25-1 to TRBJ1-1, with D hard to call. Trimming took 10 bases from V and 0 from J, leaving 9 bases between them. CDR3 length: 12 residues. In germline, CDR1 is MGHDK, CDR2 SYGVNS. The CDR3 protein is CATQELNTEAFF. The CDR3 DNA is TGTGCCACACAAGAACTGAACACTGAAGCTTTCTTT.

The CDR3 DNA reads TGTGCCAGTGGACCAGGGGGCGATGGCTACACCTTC. Protein product: CASGPGGDGYTF. This sequence joins TRBV19 and TRBJ1-2; TRBD1 agrees at 8 bases. Germline lookup yields CDR1 LNHDA and CDR2 SQIVND (reference sequence). With V trimmed by 8 bases and J by 6 bases, 5 bases remained unmatched. The CDR3 is 12 residues long.

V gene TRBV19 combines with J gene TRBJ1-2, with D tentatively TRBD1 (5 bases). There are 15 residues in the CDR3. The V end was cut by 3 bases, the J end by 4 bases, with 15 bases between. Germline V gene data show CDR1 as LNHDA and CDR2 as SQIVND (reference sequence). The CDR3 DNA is TGTGCCAGTAGTATTGGGGGAAATACCATCTATGGCTACACCTTC. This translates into CASSIGGNTIYGYTF.

The CDR3 loop reads CSVDGISGGAANSYEQYF. The DNA of the CDR3 is TGCAGCGTTGATGGCATCTCCGGAGGGGCAGCCAACTCCTACGAGCAGTACTTC. This chain links TRBV29-1 with TRBJ2-7; tentative D call: TRBD2 (6 bases). The length of the CDR3 is 18 residues. Trimming removed 3 bases at V and 0 bases at J, with 24 bases between. Germline CDR1 is SQVTM and CDR2 is ANQGSEA.

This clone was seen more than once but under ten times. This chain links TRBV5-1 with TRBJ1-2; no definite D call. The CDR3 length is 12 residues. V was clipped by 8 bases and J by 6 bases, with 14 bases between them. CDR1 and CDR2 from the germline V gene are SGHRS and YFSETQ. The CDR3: CASTGLADGYTF. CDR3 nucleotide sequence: TGCGCCAGTACTGGGCTCGCCGATGGCTACACCTTC.

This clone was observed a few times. The CDR3 loop reads CSVPGAGEAFF. The DNA for the CDR3 is TGCAGCGTACCAGGGGCAGGTGAAGCTTTCTTT. The genes are TRBV29-1 and TRBJ1-1, with TRBD1 as a possible D gene (6 bases). The length of the CDR3 is 11 residues. Germline V gives CDR1 SQVTM, CDR2 ANQGSEA. Trimming took off 6 bases at V and 7 bases at J, with 12 bases between the two ends.

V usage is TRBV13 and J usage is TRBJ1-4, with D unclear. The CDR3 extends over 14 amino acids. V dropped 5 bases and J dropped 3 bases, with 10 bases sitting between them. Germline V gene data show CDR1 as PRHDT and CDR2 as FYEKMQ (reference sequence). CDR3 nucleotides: TGTGCCAGCAGCCTCGGCAGAGCTAATGAAAAACTGTTTTTT. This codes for CASSLGRANEKLFF. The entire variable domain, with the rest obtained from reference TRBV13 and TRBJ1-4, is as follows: AAGVIQSPRHLIKEKRETATLKCYPIPRHDTVYWYQQGPGQDPQFLISFYEKMQSDKGSIPDRFSAQQFSDYHSELNMSSLELGDSALYFCASSLGRANEKLFFGSGTQLSVL.

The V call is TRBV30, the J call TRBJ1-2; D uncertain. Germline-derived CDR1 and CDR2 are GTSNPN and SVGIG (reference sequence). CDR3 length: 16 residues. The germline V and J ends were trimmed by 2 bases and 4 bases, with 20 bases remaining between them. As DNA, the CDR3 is TGTGCCTGGAGTCCCACATCGGACGGACTCCTCTATGGCTACACCTTC. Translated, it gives CAWSPTSDGLLYGYTF.

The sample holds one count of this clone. The DNA of the CDR3 is TGCAGCGTTGCCATTGGGGACAGCATGAACACTGAAGCTTTCTTT. Its protein is CSVAIGDSMNTEAFF. The chain employs TRBV29-1 and TRBJ1-1; 7 bases agree with TRBD1. CDR3 size: 15 residues. Trimming took 4 bases from V and 0 from J; bases not matched to a gene: 8. Per germline, CDR1 SQVTM and CDR2 ANQGSEA.

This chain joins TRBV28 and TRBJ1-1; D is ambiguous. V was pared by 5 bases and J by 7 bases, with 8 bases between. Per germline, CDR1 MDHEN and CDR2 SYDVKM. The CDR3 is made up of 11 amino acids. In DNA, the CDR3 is TGTGCCAGCAGTCTGACGGATGAAGCTTTCTTT. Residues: CASSLTDEAFF.

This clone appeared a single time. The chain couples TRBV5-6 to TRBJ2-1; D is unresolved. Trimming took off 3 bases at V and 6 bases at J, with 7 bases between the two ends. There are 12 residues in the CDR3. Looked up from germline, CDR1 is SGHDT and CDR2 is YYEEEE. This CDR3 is CASSSDANEQFF. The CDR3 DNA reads TGTGCCAGCAGCTCAGACGCCAATGAGCAGTTCTTC.

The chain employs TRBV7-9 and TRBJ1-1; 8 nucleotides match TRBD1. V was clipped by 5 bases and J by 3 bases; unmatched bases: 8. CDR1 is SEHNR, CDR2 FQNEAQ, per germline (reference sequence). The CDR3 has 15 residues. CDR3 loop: CASSPDRGEDTEAFF. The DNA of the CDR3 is TGTGCCAGCAGCCCTGACAGGGGTGAGGACACTGAAGCTTTCTTT.

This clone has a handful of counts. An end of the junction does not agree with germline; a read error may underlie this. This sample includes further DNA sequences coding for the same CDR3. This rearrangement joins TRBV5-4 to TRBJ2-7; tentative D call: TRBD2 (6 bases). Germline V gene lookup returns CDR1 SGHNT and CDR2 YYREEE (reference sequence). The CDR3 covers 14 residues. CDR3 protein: CASSQVADSYEQYF. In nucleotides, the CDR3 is TGCGCCAGCAGCCAAGTAGCGGACTCCTACGAGCAGTACTTC.

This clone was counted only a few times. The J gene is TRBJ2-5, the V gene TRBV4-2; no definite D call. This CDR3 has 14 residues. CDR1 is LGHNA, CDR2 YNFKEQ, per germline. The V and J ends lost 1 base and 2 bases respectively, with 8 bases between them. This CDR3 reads CASSQGPGQETQYF. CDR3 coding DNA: TGTGCCAGCAGCCAAGGGCCAGGACAAGAGACCCAGTACTTC.

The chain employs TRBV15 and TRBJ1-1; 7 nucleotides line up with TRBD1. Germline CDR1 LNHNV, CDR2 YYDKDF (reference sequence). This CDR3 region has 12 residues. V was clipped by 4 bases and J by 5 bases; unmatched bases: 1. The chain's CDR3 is CATSTGGTEAFF. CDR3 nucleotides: TGTGCCACCAGCACAGGGGGGACTGAAGCTTTCTTT.

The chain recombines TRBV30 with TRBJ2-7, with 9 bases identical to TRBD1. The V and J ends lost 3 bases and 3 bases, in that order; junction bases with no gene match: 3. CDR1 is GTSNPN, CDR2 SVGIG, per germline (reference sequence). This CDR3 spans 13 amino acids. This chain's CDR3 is CAWRDRGNYEQYF. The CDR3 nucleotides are TGTGCCTGGAGGGACAGGGGCAACTACGAGCAGTACTTC.